This is a list of T cell receptor beta chains from one sample in a study of blood T cell repertoires in COVID-19. Sequencing was performed with immunoSEQ multiplex PCR; in TCRdb, only in-frame clones are kept and a portion is missing. The data hold 250,000 to 300,000 clones, with 85% to 90% observed a single time. The source material was peripheral blood. These TCRs come from a woman in her 40s who had recovered from COVID-19. Both conserved end residues are part of each CDR3. D genes are given only for firm matches. Where a row states a size, it is once, few, many or the class of an expanded clone; other rows omit it.

J gene: TRBJ2-1; CDR3 length: 17; clone size: -; D gene: -; V gene: TRBV24-1; CDR3 DNA: TGTGCCACCAGTGATTCCCCGGGAACGGTGGCGGGCAATGAGCAGTTCTTC; CDR3 protein: CATSDSPGTVAGNEQFF
J gene: TRBJ2-5; CDR3 length: 14; clone size: -; D gene: -; V gene: TRBV7-9; CDR3 DNA: TGTGCCAGCAGCTTAGTGGGCAAACAAGAGACCCAGTACTTC; CDR3 protein: CASSLVGKQETQYF
J gene: TRBJ2-2; CDR3 length: 12; clone size: once; D gene: -; V gene: TRBV11-2; CDR3 DNA: TGTGCCAGCAGCCCCCGGGGGATGGAGCTGTTTTTT; CDR3 protein: CASSPRGMELFF
J gene: TRBJ1-2; CDR3 length: 14; clone size: -; D gene: -; V gene: TRBV15; CDR3 DNA: TGTGCCACCAGCAGAGATAAGGGGTACTATGGCTACACCTTC; CDR3 protein: CATSRDKGYYGYTF
J gene: TRBJ2-2; CDR3 length: 17; clone size: many; D gene: TRBD2; V gene: TRBV19; CDR3 DNA: TGTGCCAGTAGCCCCGGGACTAGCGGGAGGTGGACCGGGGAGCTGTTTTTT; CDR3 protein: CASSPGTSGRWTGELFF
J gene: TRBJ2-1; CDR3 length: 16; clone size: -; D gene: -; V gene: TRBV4-2; CDR3 DNA: TGTGCCAGCAGCCAAGAGCGGGGAGACTCCTACAATGAGCAGTTCTTC; CDR3 protein: CASSQERGDSYNEQFF
J gene: TRBJ1-4; CDR3 length: 16; clone size: -; D gene: -; V gene: TRBV19; CDR3 DNA: TGTGCCAGTAGTATACCACCCGGGGGGACTAATGAAAAACTGTTTTTT; CDR3 protein: CASSIPPGGTNEKLFF
J gene: TRBJ2-3; CDR3 length: 15; clone size: -; D gene: -; V gene: TRBV9; CDR3 DNA: TGTGCCAGCAGCCCCCCAAGGGGAAACACAGATACGCAGTATTTT; CDR3 protein: CASSPPRGNTDTQYF
J gene: TRBJ2-1; CDR3 length: 14; clone size: few; D gene: TRBD2; V gene: TRBV5-6; CDR3 DNA: TGTGCCAGCAGCCCTAGCGGGCCTTACAATGAGCAGTTCTTC; CDR3 protein: CASSPSGPYNEQFF
J gene: TRBJ1-3; CDR3 length: 16; clone size: -; D gene: -; V gene: TRBV9; CDR3 DNA: TGTGCCAGCAGCGCCCACCTCAGGGGAGATGGAAACACCATATATTTT; CDR3 protein: CASSAHLRGDGNTIYF
J gene: TRBJ2-7; CDR3 length: 10; clone size: -; D gene: -; V gene: TRBV2; CDR3 DNA: TGTGCCAGCAGGGGGGCCGAGCAGTACTTC; CDR3 protein: CASRGAEQYF
J gene: TRBJ1-1; CDR3 length: 12; clone size: many; D gene: TRBD1; V gene: TRBV12-3/TRBV12-4; CDR3 DNA: TGTGCCAGCAGTCTGGGGACAGGTGAAGCTTTCTTT; CDR3 protein: CASSLGTGEAFF
J gene: TRBJ2-5; CDR3 length: 13; clone size: -; D gene: TRBD2; V gene: TRBV19; CDR3 DNA: TGTGCCAGGCCCGGGACTAGCGGCGAGACCCAGTACTTC; CDR3 protein: CARPGTSGETQYF
J gene: TRBJ1-2; CDR3 length: 16; clone size: -; D gene: -; V gene: TRBV5-6; CDR3 DNA: TGTGCCAGCACCATCCACAAACAGGGATCCCCCTATGGCTACACCTTC; CDR3 protein: CASTIHKQGSPYGYTF
J gene: TRBJ2-7; CDR3 length: 15; clone size: -; D gene: TRBD2; V gene: TRBV6-2/TRBV6-3; CDR3 DNA: TGTGCCAGCAGCCAACTAGCGGGGTTTACCTACGAGCAGTACTTC; CDR3 protein: CASSQLAGFTYEQYF
J gene: TRBJ2-1; CDR3 length: 16; clone size: -; D gene: -; V gene: TRBV14; CDR3 DNA: TGTGCCAGCAGCCAGACGGGGAACCACCGATACAATGAGCAGTTCTTC; CDR3 protein: CASSQTGNHRYNEQFF
J gene: TRBJ1-6; CDR3 length: 14; clone size: -; D gene: -; V gene: TRBV30; CDR3 DNA: TGTGCCTGGAGTGTTGGGCGCGGGGATTCACCCCTCCACTTT; CDR3 protein: CAWSVGRGDSPLHF
J gene: TRBJ1-1; CDR3 length: 14; clone size: -; D gene: -; V gene: TRBV14; CDR3 DNA: TGTGCCAGCAGCCAATGGGAGGGTGTGGCTGAAGCTTTCTTT; CDR3 protein: CASSQWEGVAEAFF
J gene: TRBJ2-1; CDR3 length: 15; clone size: -; D gene: -; V gene: TRBV5-1; CDR3 DNA: TGCGCCAGCAGCCCCGGGTGGGGGGACCTCAATGAGCAGTTCTTC; CDR3 protein: CASSPGWGDLNEQFF
J gene: TRBJ2-1; CDR3 length: 13; clone size: -; D gene: TRBD1; V gene: TRBV11-3; CDR3 DNA: TGTGCCAGCGCCGGGGACAGGGGCAATGAGCAGTTCTTC; CDR3 protein: CASAGDRGNEQFF
J gene: TRBJ2-2; CDR3 length: 16; clone size: -; D gene: -; V gene: TRBV28; CDR3 DNA: TGTGCCAGCAGTAACCGTCGGGGGTTAAACACCGGGGAGCTGTTTTTT; CDR3 protein: CASSNRRGLNTGELFF
J gene: TRBJ2-3; CDR3 length: 14; clone size: -; D gene: -; V gene: TRBV19; CDR3 DNA: TGTGCCAGTAGTATGGGGGGGCCCACAGATACGCAGTATTTT; CDR3 protein: CASSMGGPTDTQYF
J gene: TRBJ1-6; CDR3 length: 14; clone size: -; D gene: -; V gene: TRBV30; CDR3 DNA: TGTGCCTGGACCGGGGGCTCCTATAATTCACCCCTCCACTTT; CDR3 protein: CAWTGGSYNSPLHF
J gene: TRBJ2-1; CDR3 length: 14; clone size: -; D gene: -; V gene: TRBV7-2; CDR3 DNA: TGTGCCAGCAGCCCGTTCCGCTCCTACAATGAGCAGTTCTTC; CDR3 protein: CASSPFRSYNEQFF
J gene: TRBJ2-3; CDR3 length: 15; clone size: -; D gene: TRBD2; V gene: TRBV19; CDR3 DNA: TGTGCCAGTAGGGGAAGCGGGAGGGCGGGGGATACGCAGTATTTT; CDR3 protein: CASRGSGRAGDTQYF
J gene: TRBJ2-5; CDR3 length: 13; clone size: -; D gene: -; V gene: TRBV6-5; CDR3 DNA: TGTGCCAGCAAAGTGTGGGCTCAAGAGACCCAGTACTTC; CDR3 protein: CASKVWAQETQYF
J gene: TRBJ2-1; CDR3 length: 11; clone size: -; D gene: -; V gene: TRBV29-1; CDR3 DNA: TGCAGCGTTGGAGCGGCCAGTGAGCAGTTCTTC; CDR3 protein: CSVGAASEQFF
J gene: TRBJ1-4; CDR3 length: 15; clone size: -; D gene: -; V gene: TRBV7-2; CDR3 DNA: TGTGCCAGCAGCTTACGGTCAGGGATCGACGAAAAACTGTTTTTT; CDR3 protein: CASSLRSGIDEKLFF
J gene: TRBJ1-5; CDR3 length: 14; clone size: -; D gene: TRBD1; V gene: TRBV6-5; CDR3 DNA: TGTGCCAGCAGCCACAGGGGAACGAATCAGCCCCAGCATTTT; CDR3 protein: CASSHRGTNQPQHF
J gene: TRBJ1-1; CDR3 length: 13; clone size: -; D gene: -; V gene: TRBV13; CDR3 DNA: TGTGCCAGCAGCACCCACAGTTGGGCTGAAGCTTTCTTT; CDR3 protein: CASSTHSWAEAFF
J gene: TRBJ2-2; CDR3 length: 15; clone size: -; D gene: -; V gene: TRBV3-1/TRBV3-2; CDR3 DNA: TGTGCCAGCAGGCTCGGACAGCTAAACACCGGGGAGCTGTTTTTT; CDR3 protein: CASRLGQLNTGELFF
J gene: TRBJ2-5; CDR3 length: 15; clone size: -; D gene: TRBD2; V gene: TRBV19; CDR3 DNA: TGTGCCAGTAGTATCCCGCGGGAGGGTGCCGAGACCCAGTACTTC; CDR3 protein: CASSIPREGAETQYF
J gene: TRBJ1-5; CDR3 length: 15; clone size: -; D gene: -; V gene: TRBV11-2; CDR3 DNA: TGTGCCAGCAGCTTAGATTTAGGCGGGATTCAGCCCCAGCATTTT; CDR3 protein: CASSLDLGGIQPQHF
J gene: TRBJ2-7; CDR3 length: 15; clone size: -; D gene: TRBD1; V gene: TRBV7-2; CDR3 DNA: TGTGCCAGCAGCTGGGGGGGGACAGGGTCCTACGAGCAGTACTTC; CDR3 protein: CASSWGGTGSYEQYF
J gene: TRBJ1-3; CDR3 length: 17; clone size: -; D gene: -; V gene: TRBV4-2; CDR3 DNA: TGTGCCAGCAGCCAAGATAATTCGGGGGGACCTGGAAACACCATATATTTT; CDR3 protein: CASSQDNSGGPGNTIYF
J gene: TRBJ2-5; CDR3 length: 15; clone size: -; D gene: -; V gene: TRBV15; CDR3 DNA: TGTGCCACCAGCAGAGATCAGGGACTCCAGGGGACCCAGTACTTC; CDR3 protein: CATSRDQGLQGTQYF
J gene: TRBJ1-2; CDR3 length: 14; clone size: few; D gene: -; V gene: TRBV19; CDR3 DNA: TGTGCCAGTAGTATAGTCGTCCCGGACTATGGCTACACCTTC; CDR3 protein: CASSIVVPDYGYTF
J gene: TRBJ2-7; CDR3 length: 13; clone size: -; D gene: TRBD2; V gene: TRBV6-5; CDR3 DNA: TGTGCCAGCAGCCGGGACTACCCCTACGAGCAGTACTTC; CDR3 protein: CASSRDYPYEQYF
J gene: TRBJ2-3; CDR3 length: 14; clone size: -; D gene: -; V gene: TRBV7-2; CDR3 DNA: TGTGCCAGCAGCCCCACAGGGAACACAGATACGCAGTATTTT; CDR3 protein: CASSPTGNTDTQYF
J gene: TRBJ2-1; CDR3 length: 15; clone size: -; D gene: TRBD2; V gene: TRBV5-8; CDR3 DNA: TGTGCCAGCAGCCCCGGGACTAGCCTACAAGGCGAGCAGTTCTTC; CDR3 protein: CASSPGTSLQGEQFF
J gene: TRBJ2-3; CDR3 length: 16; clone size: -; D gene: TRBD1; V gene: TRBV5-1; CDR3 DNA: TGCGCCAGCAGCTTGGGGGACAGGGTTGGCACAGATACGCAGTATTTT; CDR3 protein: CASSLGDRVGTDTQYF
J gene: TRBJ1-2; CDR3 length: 15; clone size: -; D gene: -; V gene: TRBV9; CDR3 DNA: TGTGCCAGCAGCGTAGGACAAGGGGGAGGGTATGGCTACACCTTC; CDR3 protein: CASSVGQGGGYGYTF
J gene: TRBJ2-7; CDR3 length: 13; clone size: few; D gene: -; V gene: TRBV18; CDR3 DNA: TGTGCCAGCTCACATGGGGGCACCTACGAGCAGTACTTC; CDR3 protein: CASSHGGTYEQYF
J gene: TRBJ2-5; CDR3 length: 16; clone size: -; D gene: -; V gene: TRBV9; CDR3 DNA: TGTGCCAGCAGCGTAGAGTCGGCGGGTCGGGGAGAGACCCAGTACTTC; CDR3 protein: CASSVESAGRGETQYF
J gene: TRBJ2-1; CDR3 length: 13; clone size: -; D gene: -; V gene: TRBV5-1; CDR3 DNA: TGCGCCAGCAGCTTGACTCAGGAAAATGAGCAGTTCTTC; CDR3 protein: CASSLTQENEQFF
J gene: TRBJ1-5; CDR3 length: 14; clone size: -; D gene: TRBD1; V gene: TRBV19; CDR3 DNA: TGTGCCAGTAGCCCGACAGGGGCCCGGGGGCCCCAGCATTTT; CDR3 protein: CASSPTGARGPQHF
J gene: TRBJ2-2; CDR3 length: 16; clone size: -; D gene: -; V gene: TRBV30; CDR3 DNA: TGTGCCTGGACCAGGGGGGCGGGAGGTCGGACCGGGGAGCTGTTTTTT; CDR3 protein: CAWTRGAGGRTGELFF
J gene: TRBJ1-2; CDR3 length: 12; clone size: few; D gene: -; V gene: TRBV13; CDR3 DNA: TGTGCCAGCAGCGCAGGGGACTATGGCTACACCTTC; CDR3 protein: CASSAGDYGYTF
J gene: TRBJ1-5; CDR3 length: 14; clone size: -; D gene: -; V gene: TRBV30; CDR3 DNA: TGTGCCTGGAGACCCGGACAGACGTCTCAGCCCCAGCATTTT; CDR3 protein: CAWRPGQTSQPQHF
J gene: TRBJ1-2; CDR3 length: 13; clone size: -; D gene: -; V gene: TRBV6-2/TRBV6-3; CDR3 DNA: TGTGCCAGCAGTTCCGGGACACCATCGGGCTACACCTTC; CDR3 protein: CASSSGTPSGYTF
J gene: TRBJ2-2; CDR3 length: 16; clone size: once; D gene: TRBD2; V gene: TRBV3-1/TRBV3-2; CDR3 DNA: TGTGCCAGCAGCGACCCGGGACTAGGGCTCTCCGGGGAGCTGTTTTTT; CDR3 protein: CASSDPGLGLSGELFF
J gene: TRBJ1-2; CDR3 length: 15; clone size: once; D gene: -; V gene: TRBV3-1/TRBV3-2; CDR3 DNA: TGTGCCAGCAGCCCCGGGGGGGCAGATGGCTATGGCTACACCTTC; CDR3 protein: CASSPGGADGYGYTF
J gene: TRBJ2-7; CDR3 length: 12; clone size: -; D gene: -; V gene: TRBV25-1; CDR3 DNA: TGTGCCATCAGGACTGAGTCCTACGAGCAGTACTTC; CDR3 protein: CAIRTESYEQYF
J gene: TRBJ2-7; CDR3 length: 13; clone size: -; D gene: -; V gene: TRBV23-1; CDR3 DNA: TGCGCCAGCAACTGGGGGGGCAGAGGGGAGCAGTACTTC; CDR3 protein: CASNWGGRGEQYF
J gene: TRBJ1-2; CDR3 length: 15; clone size: -; D gene: -; V gene: TRBV10-3; CDR3 DNA: TGTGCCATCACCCCTGGGTCGCTTGGAGACTATGGCTACACCTTC; CDR3 protein: CAITPGSLGDYGYTF
J gene: TRBJ2-3; CDR3 length: 15; clone size: -; D gene: -; V gene: TRBV5-1; CDR3 DNA: TGCGCCAGCAGCTTGGGAGGACAAAGCACAGATACGCAGTATTTT; CDR3 protein: CASSLGGQSTDTQYF
J gene: TRBJ2-3; CDR3 length: 15; clone size: once; D gene: -; V gene: TRBV19; CDR3 DNA: TGTGCCAGTAGTTCGCGGGGCCCTAGCACAGATACGCAGTATTTT; CDR3 protein: CASSSRGPSTDTQYF
J gene: TRBJ1-1; CDR3 length: 12; clone size: once; D gene: -; V gene: TRBV6-5; CDR3 DNA: TGTGCCAGCAGTACCTGGGGCTTCGGAGCTTTCTTT; CDR3 protein: CASSTWGFGAFF
J gene: TRBJ1-1; CDR3 length: 16; clone size: -; D gene: -; V gene: TRBV4-1; CDR3 DNA: TGCGCCAGCAGCTCCCGCGAGGGAGGGAGGTCCACTGAAGCTTTCTTT; CDR3 protein: CASSSREGGRSTEAFF
J gene: TRBJ1-5; CDR3 length: 16; clone size: few; D gene: TRBD1; V gene: TRBV15; CDR3 DNA: TGTGCCACCAGCAGAGCCGGGACAGGGGTGGGGCAGCCCCAGCATTTT; CDR3 protein: CATSRAGTGVGQPQHF